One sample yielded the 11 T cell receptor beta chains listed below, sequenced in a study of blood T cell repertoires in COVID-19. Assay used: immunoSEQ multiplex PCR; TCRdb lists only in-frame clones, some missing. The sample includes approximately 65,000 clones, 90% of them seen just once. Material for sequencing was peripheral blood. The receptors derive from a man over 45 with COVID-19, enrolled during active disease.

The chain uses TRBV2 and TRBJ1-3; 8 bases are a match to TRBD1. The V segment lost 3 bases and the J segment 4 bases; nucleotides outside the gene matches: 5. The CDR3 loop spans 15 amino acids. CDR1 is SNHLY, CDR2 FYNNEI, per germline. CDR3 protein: CASSDTGGSGNTIYF. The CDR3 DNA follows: TGTGCCAGCAGTGACACAGGGGGATCAGGAAACACCATATATTTT.

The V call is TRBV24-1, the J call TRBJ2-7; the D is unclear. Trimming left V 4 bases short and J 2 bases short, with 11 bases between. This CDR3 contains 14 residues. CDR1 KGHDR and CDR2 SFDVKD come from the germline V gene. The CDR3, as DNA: TGTGCCACCAGTGACCCGCGGAGCACCTACGAGCAGTACTTC. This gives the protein CATSDPRSTYEQYF.

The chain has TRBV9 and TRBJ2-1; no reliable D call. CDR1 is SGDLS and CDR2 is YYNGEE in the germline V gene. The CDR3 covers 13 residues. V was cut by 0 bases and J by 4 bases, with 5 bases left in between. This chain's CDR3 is CASSVADYNEQFF. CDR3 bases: TGTGCCAGCAGCGTAGCAGATTACAATGAGCAGTTCTTC.

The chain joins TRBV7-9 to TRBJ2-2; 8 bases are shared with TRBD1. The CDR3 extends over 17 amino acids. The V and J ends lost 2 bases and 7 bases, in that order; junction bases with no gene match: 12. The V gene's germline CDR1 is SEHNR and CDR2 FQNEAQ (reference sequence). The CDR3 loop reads CASSLPRQGPNLGELFF. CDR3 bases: TGTGCCAGCAGCTTACCCCGACAGGGGCCCAACCTCGGGGAGCTGTTTTTT.

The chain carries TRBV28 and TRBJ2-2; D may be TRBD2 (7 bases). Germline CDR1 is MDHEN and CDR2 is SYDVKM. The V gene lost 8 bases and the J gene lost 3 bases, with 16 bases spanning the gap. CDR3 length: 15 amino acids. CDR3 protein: CASSGGRVDTGELFF. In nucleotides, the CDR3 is TGTGCCAGCTCGGGGGGCCGGGTTGACACCGGGGAGCTGTTTTTT.

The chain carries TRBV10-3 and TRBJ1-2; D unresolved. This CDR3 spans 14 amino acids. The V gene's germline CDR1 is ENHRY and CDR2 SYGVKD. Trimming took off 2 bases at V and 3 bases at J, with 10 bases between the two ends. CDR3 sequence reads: CAISEGSGDYGYTF. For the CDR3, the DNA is TGTGCCATCAGTGAGGGCAGCGGGGACTATGGCTACACCTTC.

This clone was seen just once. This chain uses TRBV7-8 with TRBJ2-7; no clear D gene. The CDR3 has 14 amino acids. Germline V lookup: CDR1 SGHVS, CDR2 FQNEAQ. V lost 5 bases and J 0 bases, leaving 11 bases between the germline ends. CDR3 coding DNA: TGTGCCAGCAGCCGGTCTGGTAGCTCCTACGAGCAGTACTTC. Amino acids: CASSRSGSSYEQYF.

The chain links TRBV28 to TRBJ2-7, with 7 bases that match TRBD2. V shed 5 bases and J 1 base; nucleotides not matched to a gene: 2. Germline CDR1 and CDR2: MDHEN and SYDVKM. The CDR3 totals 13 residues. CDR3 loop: CASSRGDSYEQYF. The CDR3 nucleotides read TGTGCCAGCAGTCGGGGGGATTCCTACGAGCAGTACTTC.

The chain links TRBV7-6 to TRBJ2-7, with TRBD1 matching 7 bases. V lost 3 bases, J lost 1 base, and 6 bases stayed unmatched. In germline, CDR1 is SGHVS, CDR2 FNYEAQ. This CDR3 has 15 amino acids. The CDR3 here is CASSLTDRSSYEQYF. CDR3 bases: TGTGCCAGCAGCTTGACGGACAGGAGTTCCTACGAGCAGTACTTC.

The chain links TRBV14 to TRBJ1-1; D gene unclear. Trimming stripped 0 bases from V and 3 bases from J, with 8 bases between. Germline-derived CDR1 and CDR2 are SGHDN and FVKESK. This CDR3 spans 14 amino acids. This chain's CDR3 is CASSQEWEYTEAFF. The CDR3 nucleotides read TGTGCCAGCAGCCAAGAATGGGAGTACACTGAAGCTTTCTTT.

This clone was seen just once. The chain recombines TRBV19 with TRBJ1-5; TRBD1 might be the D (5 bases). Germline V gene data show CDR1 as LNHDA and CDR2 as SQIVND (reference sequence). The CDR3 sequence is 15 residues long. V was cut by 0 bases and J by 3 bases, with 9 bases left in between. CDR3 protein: CASSIDRQHNQPQHF. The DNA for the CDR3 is TGTGCCAGTAGTATAGATCGACAGCACAATCAGCCCCAGCATTTT.